A selection of T cell receptor beta chains follows, all from one sample in a study of beta chain features in type 1 diabetes. Profiling relied on immunoSEQ multiplex PCR, and the TCRdb table lists in-frame clones only, not all of them. The sample holds around 200,000 clones; about 13% are singletons and the top ten take 0.55% to 0.8%. Material for sequencing was central memory CD4+ T cells from blood. These receptors all stem from a woman aged 18-35 years in good health. CDR3s include the opening cysteine and the closing phenylalanine or tryptophan. The D gene is left open where the match is weak.

d_gene: TRBD2; v_gene: TRBV6-5; CDR3aa: CASSRGTSGRETQYF
d_gene: TRBD1; v_gene: TRBV29-1; CDR3aa: CSVERDRGSTDTQYF
d_gene: TRBD1; v_gene: TRBV5-1; CDR3aa: CASSLGQGAWNEQFF
d_gene: -; v_gene: TRBV30; CDR3aa: CAWSASGRNTGELFF
d_gene: TRBD2; v_gene: TRBV7-2; CDR3aa: CASSLGLAGADTQYF
d_gene: -; v_gene: TRBV28; CDR3aa: CASSSVVYEQYF
d_gene: TRBD1; v_gene: TRBV7-9; CDR3aa: CASSPETGSGYTF
d_gene: TRBD1; v_gene: TRBV4-3; CDR3aa: CASSQQTGNSYEQYF
d_gene: -; v_gene: TRBV5-6; CDR3aa: CASSSTLQSSGNTIYF
d_gene: -; v_gene: TRBV23-1; CDR3aa: CASSQGPGPFTTDTQYF
d_gene: TRBD1; v_gene: TRBV30; CDR3aa: CAWSVTFSDRVYTEAFF
d_gene: -; v_gene: TRBV7-2; CDR3aa: CASSLGQGSLTYEQYF
d_gene: TRBD1; v_gene: TRBV27; CDR3aa: CASSPRDRGNEQYF
d_gene: -; v_gene: TRBV30; CDR3aa: CAWTEGHSSEAFF
d_gene: -; v_gene: TRBV4-1; CDR3aa: CASSQVLHEQYF
d_gene: TRBD2; v_gene: TRBV2; CDR3aa: CASRPTSGYQETQYF
d_gene: -; v_gene: TRBV28; CDR3aa: CASSFLEQASNEQFF
d_gene: TRBD2; v_gene: TRBV4-2; CDR3aa: CASSQRASGSSDTQYF
d_gene: -; v_gene: TRBV5-6; CDR3aa: CASSLRGDEQYF
d_gene: -; v_gene: TRBV18; CDR3aa: CASSPPVVEGQYF
d_gene: TRBD2; v_gene: TRBV2; CDR3aa: CASQTSGRVNEQFF
d_gene: -; v_gene: TRBV6-5; CDR3aa: CASSVDFYEQYF
d_gene: TRBD1; v_gene: TRBV29-1; CDR3aa: CSVAQGNQPQHF
d_gene: -; v_gene: TRBV18; CDR3aa: CASSPSQRNYGYTF
d_gene: -; v_gene: TRBV9; CDR3aa: CASSVYAGSDTGELFF
d_gene: TRBD1; v_gene: TRBV7-2; CDR3aa: CASSLYDRVNYGYTF
d_gene: -; v_gene: TRBV21-1; CDR3aa: CASSALPGQEISGANVLTF
d_gene: -; v_gene: TRBV11-2; CDR3aa: CASSLEPNRGEQFF
d_gene: TRBD1; v_gene: TRBV7-6; CDR3aa: CASSSRTGNQPQHF
d_gene: -; v_gene: TRBV30; CDR3aa: CAWSVLMNEQFF
d_gene: -; v_gene: TRBV14; CDR3aa: CASSRGFRDTEAFF
d_gene: -; v_gene: TRBV6-5; CDR3aa: CASSYSSSNRAYGYTF
d_gene: TRBD1; v_gene: TRBV30; CDR3aa: CAWSGRQGATQYF
d_gene: TRBD1; v_gene: TRBV14; CDR3aa: CASSRQGRETQYF
d_gene: TRBD1; v_gene: TRBV7-9; CDR3aa: CASSAGQGSTEAFF
d_gene: TRBD2; v_gene: TRBV11-2; CDR3aa: CASSFVAGGNNEQFF
d_gene: TRBD2; v_gene: TRBV7-6; CDR3aa: CASSSGLAGGVSTDTQYF
d_gene: TRBD1; v_gene: TRBV6-6; CDR3aa: CASSYGGQGRTEAFF
d_gene: -; v_gene: TRBV5-8; CDR3aa: CASSLYGQGRRDTQYF
d_gene: -; v_gene: TRBV15; CDR3aa: CATSSYQDSLSNQPQHF
d_gene: TRBD1; v_gene: TRBV4-2; CDR3aa: CASSQDRVSRYEQYF
d_gene: TRBD2; v_gene: TRBV2; CDR3aa: CASRETSGTGNVQFF
d_gene: -; v_gene: TRBV28; CDR3aa: CASRTGESYEQYF
d_gene: -; v_gene: TRBV7-9; CDR3aa: CASSLSQANTEAFF
d_gene: TRBD1; v_gene: TRBV6-5; CDR3aa: CASTPGTGANYGYTF
d_gene: TRBD1; v_gene: TRBV5-1; CDR3aa: CASNRDSQETQYF
d_gene: -; v_gene: TRBV5-1; CDR3aa: CASSPRAYNEQFF
d_gene: TRBD1; v_gene: TRBV4-2; CDR3aa: CASSQEGTGVNTEAFF
d_gene: -; v_gene: TRBV2; CDR3aa: CASTLGMQGGTQYF
d_gene: -; v_gene: TRBV2; CDR3aa: CAGARTAGNTIYF
d_gene: TRBD2; v_gene: TRBV4-1; CDR3aa: CASSQVGRGGSYNEQFF
d_gene: -; v_gene: TRBV18; CDR3aa: CASSTGMDEQFF
d_gene: -; v_gene: TRBV18; CDR3aa: CASTQLGSNTGELFF